Given below is one T cell receptor beta chain in context. The germline gives CDR1 MGHRA, CDR2 YSYEKL. This CDR3 has 12 amino acids. Trimming removed 4 bases at V and 8 bases at J, with 10 bases between. The data derive from a study of blood T cell repertoires in COVID-19. Overall study context: Whether acute or convalescent, the COVID-19 samples came from the United States, Italy and Spain.

Measured with immunoSEQ multiplex PCR; TCRdb has only the in-frame clones, and not every one. This table holds roughly 33,000 clones, over 90% found once. This chain joins TRBV4-1 and TRBJ2-3; TRBD2 is a possible D gene (6 bases). Sequencing input: peripheral blood. The TCR sequence derives from a human donor in a cohort sampled during active COVID-19. The CDR3: CASSLPGGTQYF. The CDR3, as DNA: TGCGCCAGCAGCCTCCCCGGGGGTACGCAGTATTTT.